Sequencing of this TCR beta chain was carried out in a study of blood T cell repertoires in COVID-19. Study details: Acute and convalescent COVID-19 samples came from the United States, Italy and Spain. Nucleic acid was either cDNA or gDNA, and it came from T cells, B-cell-depleted T cells, or PBMCs.

Per the original data handling: Reference gene primers were amplified, and this amplification served to estimate nucleated cell counts. This table comes from immunoSEQ multiplex PCR, and its TCRdb copy is limited to in-frame clones, with some not included. The V and J calls and the clone size are those of that table, but D and trimming were determined from the DNA. This table holds hundreds of thousands of clones, 70% to 90% found once. Germline CDR1 and CDR2: SGDLS and YYNGEE. Germline trimming cut 0 bases from V and 3 bases from J; bases unmatched to any gene: 4. The CDR3 sequence is 15 residues long.

The rearrangement links TRBV9 to TRBJ2-7, with 9 bases lining up with TRBD1. The sequencing sample was made of peripheral blood. This receptor was identified in a man aged 40-50 years with acute or convalescent COVID-19. The CDR3 DNA reads as TGTGCCAGCAGCGTAGCGCCGACAGGGGGCTACGAGCAGTACTTC. Amino acids: CASSVAPTGGYEQYF.